Below are 10 T cell receptor beta chains sequenced from a single sample in a study of T-cell memory formation after mild COVID-19. TCRdb re-called the 5' RACE reads with MiXCR, one entry per CDR3 protein. Counted here are about 140,000 distinct CDR3 sequences, roughly 15% occurring once; the ten biggest clones make up roughly 14%. The sample was PBMCs or a T cell subset sorted from them (not recorded which). These TCRs come from an adult woman who had mild COVID-19 (a few samples of this study predate the infection). Cell type and time point are not known.

This clonotype was found a few times. V is TRBV7-2 and J is TRBJ1-1; D might be TRBD1 (5 bases). V lost 3 bases and J 1 base, leaving 9 bases between the germline ends. Germline V lookup: CDR1 SGHTA, CDR2 FQGNSA. The CDR3 has 14 residues. CDR3 in amino acids: CASSFPGPNTEAFF. The DNA for the CDR3 is TGTGCCAGCAGCTTCCCGGGACCGAACACTGAAGCTTTCTTT. Together with reference TRBV7-2 and TRBJ1-1, the CDR3 gives the full variable domain: GAGVSQSPSNKVTEKGKDVELRCDPISGHTALYWYRQSLGQGLEFLIYFQGNSAPDKSGLPSDRFSAERTGGSVSTLTIQRTQQEDSAVYLCASSFPGPNTEAFFGQGTRLTVV.

The chain couples TRBV4-2 to TRBJ2-1, with 7 positions matching TRBD2. This CDR3 is built from 13 residues. Germline assignment: CDR1 LGHNA and CDR2 YNFKEQ. Losses at the gene ends were 7 bases for V and 3 bases for J; bases not matched to a gene: 3. In DNA, the CDR3 is TGTGCCAGCACTTCGGGGGGCTACAATGAGCAGTTCTTC. This gives the protein CASTSGGYNEQFF.

This clonotype has a handful of counts. The chain joins TRBV28 to TRBJ2-3; D could derive from TRBD1 or TRBD2 (6 bases each). In germline, CDR1 is MDHEN, CDR2 SYDVKM. The ends were cut back, 8 bases at V and 5 bases at J, with 14 bases in the middle. This CDR3 is 13 amino acids long. The DNA of the CDR3 is TGTGCCAGCCTACAGGGAGGTGGAGATACGCAGTATTTT. It yields the protein CASLQGGGDTQYF.

The J gene is TRBJ1-5, the V gene TRBV30, with a tentative D call TRBD1 (5 bases). The CDR3 covers 14 residues. The V end lost 3 bases, the J end lost 6 bases, and 15 bases lay between the germline ends. CDR1 and CDR2 from the germline V gene are GTSNPN and SVGIG (reference sequence). The DNA of the CDR3 is TGTGCCTGGAGGTTGGGGGGTAGCGGTCAGCCCCAGCATTTT. It translates to CAWRLGGSGQPQHF.

This clonotype was counted many times. V is TRBV20-1 and J is TRBJ2-4, with D uncertain. The V end was cut by 3 bases, the J end by 0 bases, with 6 bases between. Germline loops: CDR1 DFQATT, CDR2 SNEGSKA (reference sequence). This CDR3 has 13 amino acids. The CDR3 protein is CSAREIAKNIQYF. CDR3 nucleotides: TGCAGTGCTAGGGAGATAGCCAAAAACATTCAGTACTTC.

This clonotype was seen ten or more times. CDR3 sequence reads: CASRPGQNLNTEAFF. In nucleotides, the CDR3 is TGTGCCAGCAGACCGGGACAGAACCTGAACACTGAAGCTTTCTTT. The rearrangement links TRBV12-3 or TRBV12-4 to TRBJ1-1, with 7 positions matching TRBD1. The V gene end was trimmed by 6 bases and the J gene end by 0 bases; junction bases not matched to a gene: 7. This CDR3 has 15 amino acids.

The table lists this clonotype with a few counts. The chain is built from TRBV12-3 or TRBV12-4 and TRBJ2-1; D gene uncertain. V gave up 6 bases and J gave up 9 bases, with 15 bases separating them. CDR3 size: 13 residues. The CDR3 region is CASSRTRSFEQFF. The CDR3 coding sequence is TGTGCCAGCAGCCGAACCCGGAGTTTTGAGCAGTTCTTC.

This sequence joins TRBV7-8 and TRBJ2-1; D ambiguous. The CDR3 has 15 residues. Germline values: CDR1 SGHVS, CDR2 FQNEAQ. V dropped 5 bases and J dropped 0 bases, with 11 bases sitting between them. CDR3 in DNA: TGTGCCAGCAGCAGAAGCGCCTCCTCCTACAATGAGCAGTTCTTC. Residues: CASSRSASSYNEQFF. Full variable domain (missing parts from reference TRBV7-8 and TRBJ2-1): GAGVSQSPRYKVAKRGQDVALRCDPISGHVSLFWYQQALGQGPEFLTYFQNEAQLDKSGLPSDRFFAERPEGSVSTLKIQRTQQEDSAVYLCASSRSASSYNEQFFGPGTRLTVL.

The chain combines TRBV29-1 with TRBJ2-1, with D maybe TRBD2 (6 bases). This CDR3 contains 15 residues. The V end was cut by 6 bases, the J end by 0 bases, with 15 bases between. Germline assignment: CDR1 SQVTM and CDR2 ANQGSEA. CDR3 DNA: TGCAGCGTCAGGACTATCCGGAGCTCCTACAATGAGCAGTTCTTC. This encodes CSVRTIRSSYNEQFF.

The genes are TRBV29-1 and TRBJ2-3; 10 nucleotides agree with TRBD2. Per germline, CDR1 SQVTM and CDR2 ANQGSEA. CDR3 size: 16 residues. The J segment lost 2 bases and the V segment lost 3 bases, leaving 8 bases of the junction unmatched. CDR3 residues: CSVDHGTSVDTDTQYF. CDR3 nucleotide sequence: TGCAGCGTTGATCATGGGACTAGCGTTGACACAGATACGCAGTATTTT.